This TCR beta chain was identified during a study of graft-versus-host responses after intestinal transplantation. The CDR3 length is 14 residues. Germline loops: CDR1 SGHVS, CDR2 FQNEAQ. V was clipped by 5 bases and J by 4 bases, with 13 bases between them. Comment on this clone: Its antigen is not identified.

Study findings and constraints: High graft-versus-host to host-versus-graft clonal ratios were seen in allografts of patients with graft-donor T cell macrochimerism.

Repertoires were generated with immunoSEQ multiplex PCR, while TCRdb's copy carries only in-frame clones and drops some. The sample has 84,000 or so clones, roughly 92% seen once. The gene calls are TRBV7-8 and TRBJ2-3; D is uncertain. Sample: unstimulated CD4+ T cells sorted from spleen or lymph node cells, taken before intestinal transplant. The receptor's source is a human donor who received an intestinal transplant. CDR3 region: CASSLGVVSDTQYF. For the CDR3, the DNA is TGTGCCAGCAGCCTTGGAGTAGTCTCAGATACGCAGTATTTT.